The next 20 T cell receptor beta chains were all read from a single sample in a study of graft-versus-host responses after intestinal transplantation. Their recognized antigens are unknown. Profiling relied on immunoSEQ multiplex PCR, and the TCRdb table lists in-frame clones only, not all of them. The sample carries tens of thousands of clones, over 80% recorded once. Material: unstimulated CD8+ T cells sorted from spleen or lymph node cells, obtained before intestinal transplant. These receptors were taken from a human donor who received an intestinal transplant.

This chain joins TRBV14 and TRBJ2-3, with a possible D match to TRBD2 (6 bases). V was cut by 1 base and J by 1 base, with 15 bases left in between. This CDR3 is built from 17 residues. CDR1 SGHDN and CDR2 FVKESK come from the germline V gene. CDR3 residues: CASSQVARELGTDTQYF. CDR3 nucleotide sequence: TGTGCCAGCAGCCAAGTGGCACGGGAGTTAGGCACAGATACGCAGTATTTT.

This sequence joins TRBV6-5 and TRBJ2-1; D might be TRBD2 (6 bases). The CDR3 spans 14 residues. CDR1 and CDR2 from the germline V gene are MNHEY and SVGAGI. Trimming shortened V by 2 bases and J by 2 bases, and 7 bases separated the two germline ends. CDR3 sequence (DNA): TGTGCCAGCAGTTACGGCGGGGCCTACAATGAGCAGTTCTTC. Its translation is CASSYGGAYNEQFF.

The chain carries TRBV5-4 and TRBJ1-2; a weak D match, TRBD1 (6 bases). Germline lookup yields CDR1 SGHNT and CDR2 YYREEE (reference sequence). V was trimmed by 3 bases and J by 6 bases, leaving 12 bases between them. The CDR3 has 13 residues. The CDR3 coding sequence is TGTGCCAGCAGCTCCCGACAGGAGGATGGCTACACCTTC. It yields the protein CASSSRQEDGYTF. Supplemented by reference TRBV5-4 and TRBJ1-2, the full variable domain reads ETGVTQSPTHLIKTRGQQVTLRCSSQSGHNTVSWYQQALGQGPQFIFQYYREEENGRGNFPPRFSGLQFPNYSSELNVNALELDDSALYLCASSSRQEDGYTFGSGTRLTVV.

The chain couples TRBV10-1 to TRBJ2-3, with 7 bases fitting TRBD1. J lost 2 bases, V lost 2 bases, and 4 bases had no gene match. Per germline, CDR1 WNHNN and CDR2 SYGVQD (reference sequence). The CDR3 extends over 15 amino acids. Here the CDR3 reads CASSEETGFTDTQYF. In DNA, the CDR3 is TGCGCCAGCAGTGAGGAGACAGGGTTCACAGATACGCAGTATTTT.

The J gene is TRBJ2-6, the V gene TRBV13; 8 nucleotides line up with TRBD2. Germline-derived CDR1 and CDR2 are PRHDT and FYEKMQ (reference sequence). This CDR3 contains 21 residues. Germline trimming cut 1 base from V and 0 bases from J; bases unmatched to any gene: 14. The CDR3 sequence: CASSLAIWPGTRDSGANVLTF. In DNA, the CDR3 is TGTGCCAGCAGCTTAGCCATTTGGCCCGGGACTAGAGACTCTGGGGCCAACGTCCTGACTTTC.

The chain uses TRBV6-4 and TRBJ2-1; perhaps TRBD2 as D (5 bases). V was clipped by 0 bases and J by 2 bases, with 11 bases between them. This CDR3 spans 16 amino acids. Germline CDR1 is MRHNA and CDR2 is SNTAGT. The DNA for the CDR3 is TGTGCCAGCAGTGACTCAGTAGCGTGGCCCTACAATGAGCAGTTCTTC. Protein: CASSDSVAWPYNEQFF.

Concerning this clone itself: The same CDR3 can be traced to other DNA sequences in this sample. The chain employs TRBV27 and TRBJ2-1; TRBD1 matches at 10 bases. The V gene end was trimmed by 6 bases and the J gene end by 3 bases; junction bases not matched to a gene: 8. The germline V gene has CDR1 MNHEY and CDR2 SMNVEV (reference sequence). The CDR3 length is 16 residues. This CDR3 reads CASRATTGGVYNEQFF. The CDR3 DNA reads TGTGCCAGCAGAGCTACGACAGGGGGCGTCTACAATGAGCAGTTCTTC.

This clone is a singleton in its sample. The genes are TRBV4-1 and TRBJ2-7; a possible D gene is TRBD2 (6 bases). Per germline, CDR1 MGHRA and CDR2 YSYEKL. Trimming pared 0 bases from V and 3 bases from J, leaving 12 bases between. CDR3 length: 15 amino acids. The DNA of the CDR3 is TGCGCCAGCAGCCAAGAACCCGGGGGTAGCTACGAGCAGTACTTC. Protein: CASSQEPGGSYEQYF.

The gene calls are TRBV7-2 and TRBJ2-7; a possible D gene is TRBD2 (6 bases). V dropped 5 bases and J dropped 4 bases, with 18 bases sitting between them. Germline V gene data show CDR1 as SGHTA and CDR2 as FQGNSA. This CDR3 region has 15 residues. As DNA, the CDR3 is TGTGCCAGCAGCCGCGCCCCGGACTACCTATACGAGCAGTACTTC. Translation: CASSRAPDYLYEQYF.

The chain employs TRBV9 and TRBJ2-7; 13 bases match TRBD2. The V and J ends lost 4 bases and 2 bases, in that order; junction bases with no gene match: 12. This CDR3 comprises 18 residues. Germline CDR1 SGDLS, CDR2 YYNGEE. In DNA form, the CDR3 reads TGTGCCAGCAGCCCCCTCGGGGGGGGACTAGCGGGGACCTACGAGCAGTACTTC. Translated: CASSPLGGGLAGTYEQYF.

DNA of the CDR3: TGTGCCAGCAGCTTTAGGCAGGAGGGCCTGGACGAGCAGTACTTC. The encoded protein is CASSFRQEGLDEQYF. J is TRBJ2-7 and V is TRBV13; D perhaps matches TRBD2 (6 bases). This CDR3 comprises 15 residues. Looked up from germline, CDR1 is PRHDT and CDR2 is FYEKMQ (reference sequence). Trimming removed 3 bases at V and 5 bases at J, with 17 bases between.

This clone showed up just once. The gene calls are TRBV29-1 and TRBJ2-7, with TRBD2 as a possible D gene (6 bases). The germline V and J ends were trimmed by 2 bases and 7 bases, with 12 bases remaining between them. The CDR3 has 12 amino acids. Looked up from germline, CDR1 is SQVTM and CDR2 is ANQGSEA. The CDR3 coding sequence is TGCAGCGTTGAACGGGACTCACCTGAGCAGTACTTC. It specifies CSVERDSPEQYF.

This chain links TRBV7-2 with TRBJ1-4, with a weak D call TRBD1 (6 bases). The germline V and J ends were trimmed by 7 bases and 6 bases, with 12 bases remaining between them. This CDR3 spans 13 amino acids. The germline V gene has CDR1 SGHTA and CDR2 FQGNSA. In DNA, the CDR3 is TGTGCCAGCACCATGGGGGGCTATGAAAAACTGTTTTTT. Residues: CASTMGGYEKLFF.

The chain carries TRBV7-2 and TRBJ2-2, with 8 bases fitting TRBD2. After removal of 5 bases from V and 0 bases from J, the junction contained 2 bases not matched to a gene. The length of the CDR3 is 15 residues. Germline values: CDR1 SGHTA, CDR2 FQGNSA. CDR3 nucleotide sequence: TGTGCCAGCAGCGCGGGACTAGCGAACACCGGGGAGCTGTTTTTT. The encoded protein is CASSAGLANTGELFF.

The chain recombines TRBV27 with TRBJ2-2; the D is unclear. There are 11 residues in the CDR3. Germline lookup yields CDR1 MNHEY and CDR2 SMNVEV (reference sequence). Trimming removed 3 bases from V and 7 bases from J, with 3 bases in between. CDR3 DNA: TGTGCCAGCAGTTTTGACGGGGAGCTGTTTTTT. It encodes CASSFDGELFF.

The chain uses TRBV11-1 and TRBJ1-5, with D unresolved. Trimming cost V 2 bases and J 9 bases, with 11 bases left between them. Germline CDR1 reads SGHAT; CDR2 reads FQDESV (reference sequence). CDR3 length equals 13 residues. The CDR3 loop is CASSLNGEWPQHF. CDR3 bases: TGTGCCAGCAGCTTAAACGGTGAATGGCCCCAGCATTTT.

The chain employs TRBV10-3 and TRBJ2-1, with 16 nucleotides matching TRBD2. The CDR3 has 18 residues. J lost 3 bases, V lost 5 bases, and 7 bases had no gene match. Germline assignment: CDR1 ENHRY and CDR2 SYGVKD. The CDR3 sequence: CAISSGLAGGRFYNEQFF. CDR3 nucleotide sequence: TGTGCCATCAGTTCGGGACTAGCGGGAGGGAGGTTCTACAATGAGCAGTTCTTC.

This rearrangement joins TRBV7-2 to TRBJ2-1, with D perhaps being TRBD1 or TRBD2 (5 bases each). This CDR3 region has 15 residues. CDR1 is SGHTA, CDR2 FQGNSA, per germline. Trimming pared 2 bases from V and 6 bases from J, leaving 14 bases between. For the CDR3, the DNA is TGTGCCAGCAGCTTATTGGGGGACGCAACCAATGAGCAGTTCTTC. Translating it yields CASSLLGDATNEQFF.

This clone occurred once. This rearrangement joins TRBV9 to TRBJ1-4; TRBD1 might be the D (5 bases). Looked up from germline, CDR1 is SGDLS and CDR2 is YYNGEE. V lost 0 bases, J lost 8 bases, and 14 bases lay in between. This CDR3 has 15 residues. CDR3 loop: CASSVETGGEEKLFF. CDR3 DNA: TGTGCCAGCAGCGTAGAGACGGGGGGAGAAGAAAAACTGTTTTTT.

This chain connects TRBV6-5 to TRBJ2-7; unclear D gene. Trimming cost V 6 bases and J 5 bases, with 14 bases left between them. This CDR3 is built from 13 residues. CDR1 and CDR2 from the germline V gene are MNHEY and SVGAGI. For the CDR3, the DNA is TGTGCCAGCAGCCCTATGGAGTCCCACGAGCAGTACTTC. Its translation: CASSPMESHEQYF.